The 21 T cell receptor beta chains listed next were all sequenced from one sample in a study of control samples from healthy donors and cancer patients (TCRdb year 2020). Library construction relied on the immunoSEQ multiplex PCR assay. Here the immuneACCESS table is served through TCRdb, limited to in-frame sequences with V and J called. Missing clones are a known gap in these copies; in checked studies unresolved V genes cover under half, and the rest lacks a known reason. The sample profile shows roughly 180,000 clones; roughly 93% of them were found once. Roughly 4.3% of the sample belongs to the ten largest clones. Sequencing used blood. The receptors were sampled from a woman between 55 and 75 years old in good health.

This clone was picked up one time. The chain has TRBV5-1 and TRBJ1-4; possible D gene TRBD1, 6 bases. The germline V gene encodes CDR1 SGHRS and CDR2 YFSETQ. V gave up 6 bases and J gave up 3 bases, with 12 bases separating them. CDR3 size: 14 residues. The CDR3 reads CASTWGGANEKLFF. The CDR3 region has the DNA TGCGCCAGCACCTGGGGGGGCGCTAATGAAAAACTGTTTTTT. Using reference TRBV5-1 and TRBJ1-4 for the parts outside the CDR3, the full variable domain is KAGVTQTPRYLIKTRGQQVTLSCSPISGHRSVSWYQQTPGQGLQFLFEYFSETQRNKGNFPGRFSGRQFSNSRSEMNVSTLELGDSALYLCASTWGGANEKLFFGSGTQLSVL.

This clone was recorded once. V gene TRBV5-1 combines with J gene TRBJ1-2, with no clear D. V was cut by 4 bases and J by 0 bases, with 13 bases left in between. This CDR3 comprises 15 residues. Germline CDR1 and CDR2: SGHRS and YFSETQ. In DNA form, the CDR3 reads TGCGCCAGCAGCGAAAGACATGATGCTAACTATGGCTACACCTTC. This sequence encodes CASSERHDANYGYTF.

The chain carries TRBV20-1 and TRBJ1-4; D is undetermined. Deletions cut 3 bases from V and 6 bases from J, with 17 bases between. Looked up from germline, CDR1 is DFQATT and CDR2 is SNEGSKA (reference sequence). This CDR3 comprises 15 residues. CDR3 in amino acids: CSASRGTPIDEKLFF. The CDR3 bases are TGCAGTGCTAGTAGAGGCACCCCGATAGATGAAAAACTGTTTTTT.

The CDR3 DNA sequence: TGCGCCAGCAGCCAAGGGGGCCAGTTAAATTCACCCCTCCACTTT. Its translation is CASSQGGQLNSPLHF. This chain connects TRBV4-3 to TRBJ1-6, with D tentatively TRBD1 (5 bases). The V end was cut by 1 base, the J end by 7 bases, with 11 bases between. Germline V CDR1 and CDR2: LGHNA, YSLEER. This CDR3 has 15 amino acids.

The chain couples TRBV3-1 (or the pseudogene TRBV3-2) to TRBJ2-4; TRBD2 agrees at 8 bases. CDR1 LGHDT and CDR2 YNNKEL come from the germline V gene (reference sequence). Trimming removed 1 base from V and 8 bases from J; junction bases left unmatched: 7. This CDR3 has 15 residues. CDR3 coding DNA: TGTGCCAGCAGCCAAGTTCGGGGGGGCCGGGACATTCAGTACTTC. Translated: CASSQVRGGRDIQYF.

The chain carries TRBV3-1 (or the pseudogene TRBV3-2) and TRBJ2-1; D is unresolved. The CDR3 totals 15 residues. Germline assignment: CDR1 LGHDT and CDR2 YNNKEL (reference sequence). With 0 bases removed from V and 3 bases from J, the gap between germline ends came to 9 bases. DNA of the CDR3: TGTGCCAGCAGCCAAGATCTGGGCGTCTACAATGAGCAGTTCTTC. It codes for CASSQDLGVYNEQFF.

This chain uses TRBV6-6 with TRBJ2-1, with D possibly being TRBD2 (5 bases). The germline CDR1 and CDR2 sequences are MNHNY and SVGAGI (reference sequence). Trimming took off 5 bases at V and 7 bases at J, with 9 bases between the two ends. The CDR3 is 12 amino acids. The DNA for the CDR3 is TGTGCCAGCAGTACCGGCGGGAATGAGCAGTTCTTC. The encoded protein is CASSTGGNEQFF.

This chain connects TRBV15 to TRBJ1-3; D is perhaps TRBD1 (6 bases). CDR3 length: 17 residues. The V end was cut by 0 bases, the J end by 3 bases, with 15 bases between. Germline V gene data show CDR1 as LNHNV and CDR2 as YYDKDF (reference sequence). CDR3 residues: CATSRDLAGVGGNTIYF. Written as DNA, the CDR3 is TGTGCCACCAGCAGAGATCTCGCAGGGGTGGGTGGAAACACCATATATTTT.

The J gene is TRBJ1-4, the V gene TRBV7-9, with a tentative D call TRBD1 (5 bases). CDR1 and CDR2 from the germline V gene are SEHNR and FQNEAQ (reference sequence). Trimming took off 5 bases at V and 7 bases at J, with 20 bases between the two ends. The CDR3 runs 16 residues. Here the CDR3 reads CASSTRQNRSIEKLFF. For the CDR3, the DNA is TGTGCCAGCAGCACCCGACAGAATCGGTCGATTGAAAAACTGTTTTTT.

The table lists this clone with a few counts. This sequence joins TRBV7-9 and TRBJ1-1; TRBD1 is a possible D gene (5 bases). V gave up 4 bases and J gave up 0 bases, with 12 bases separating them. The CDR3 has 15 amino acids. CDR1 is SEHNR, CDR2 FQNEAQ, per germline (reference sequence). The CDR3 region has the DNA TGTGCCAGCAGCTCCCGGGGGGGGATGAACACTGAAGCTTTCTTT. This encodes CASSSRGGMNTEAFF.

The rearrangement joins TRBV18 to TRBJ1-6; TRBD1 matches 8 bases. The CDR3 is 15 residues long. The germline V gene encodes CDR1 KGHSH and CDR2 LQKENI. Trimming removed 5 bases from V and 7 bases from J; junction bases left unmatched: 7. CDR3 loop: CASSATGGRNSPLHF. CDR3 bases: TGTGCCAGCTCAGCCACAGGGGGTCGAAATTCACCCCTCCACTTT.

The chain recombines TRBV7-2 with TRBJ2-5; no clear D. The V gene's germline CDR1 is SGHTA and CDR2 FQGNSA. V gave up 5 bases and J gave up 2 bases, with 3 bases separating them. The length of the CDR3 is 11 residues. The CDR3 loop is CASSEQETQYF. For the CDR3, the DNA is TGTGCCAGCAGCGAGCAAGAGACCCAGTACTTC.

The chain is built from TRBV6-5 and TRBJ2-5, with D unclear. The germline V gene encodes CDR1 MNHEY and CDR2 SVGAGI. The V end lost 5 bases, the J end lost 5 bases, and 12 bases lay between the germline ends. This CDR3 contains 13 residues. The CDR3 here is CASSKTVAETQYF. The CDR3, as DNA: TGTGCCAGCAGTAAAACGGTGGCCGAGACCCAGTACTTC.

This clone was seen a handful of times. This chain connects TRBV6-5 to TRBJ1-2, with D perhaps matching TRBD1 (5 bases). The CDR3 has 15 amino acids. The V end was cut by 7 bases, the J end by 2 bases, with 17 bases between. The germline V gene has CDR1 MNHEY and CDR2 SVGAGI. The CDR3 protein is CASTYGATLNYGYTF. In DNA form, the CDR3 reads TGTGCCAGCACCTACGGGGCAACACTGAACTATGGCTACACCTTC.

The rearrangement uses TRBV4-2 and TRBJ2-1; D not certain. Germline V gene sequence: CDR1 LGHNA, CDR2 YNFKEQ. CDR3 length: 13 amino acids. The V end lost 4 bases, the J end lost 6 bases, and 10 bases lay between the germline ends. The CDR3 DNA follows: TGTGCCAGCAGCCCGAGCGTGGGCAATGAGCAGTTCTTC. Translation: CASSPSVGNEQFF.

The rearrangement links TRBV12-3 or TRBV12-4 to TRBJ2-4, with 8 positions matching TRBD1. The junction had 2 bases not matched to a gene; V was cut back by 4 bases and J by 6 bases. There are 13 residues in the CDR3. The chain's CDR3 is CASSSTGVNIQYF. The DNA for the CDR3 is TGTGCCAGCAGTTCGACAGGGGTAAACATTCAGTACTTC.

The chain is built from TRBV6-5 and TRBJ2-3; unclear D gene. The germline CDR1 and CDR2 sequences are MNHEY and SVGAGI. The CDR3 is 13 amino acids. V lost 8 bases to trimming and J lost 1 base, with 10 bases between them. The DNA for the CDR3 is TGTGCCAGCGGGCTAGAAGGCACAGATACGCAGTATTTT. It is translated as CASGLEGTDTQYF.

CDR3 coding DNA: TGTGCCAGCAGCCGCACAGGGGAGGGCCCTGAAGCTTTCTTT. It codes for CASSRTGEGPEAFF. This chain uses TRBV11-2 with TRBJ1-1; 7 nucleotides match TRBD1. Germline V lookup: CDR1 SGHAT, CDR2 FQNNGV. The CDR3 is made up of 14 amino acids. The ends lost 5 bases at V and 6 bases at J; junction bases unmatched: 9. Using reference TRBV11-2 and TRBJ1-1 for the parts outside the CDR3, the full variable domain is EAGVAQSPRYKIIEKRQSVAFWCNPISGHATLYWYQQILGQGPKLLIQFQNNGVVDDSQLPKDRFSAERLKGVDSTLKIQPAKLEDSAVYLCASSRTGEGPEAFFGQGTRLTVV.

DNA for the CDR3: TGTGCCATCAGTGAGTCGATCGGGGGCAGCGAGCAGTACTTC. It encodes CAISESIGGSEQYF. J is TRBJ2-7 and V is TRBV10-3; D is tentatively TRBD1 or TRBD2 (6 bases each). The CDR3 runs to 14 residues. V lost 0 bases and J 6 bases, leaving 12 bases between the germline ends. CDR1 and CDR2 from the germline V gene are ENHRY and SYGVKD.

The V and J genes are TRBV6-5 and TRBJ1-1; tentatively, D is TRBD1 (6 bases). The V end lost 2 bases, the J end lost 4 bases, and 11 bases lay between the germline ends. Germline loops: CDR1 MNHEY, CDR2 SVGAGI. This CDR3 has 14 amino acids. The CDR3 DNA sequence: TGTGCCAGCAGTTACGAGGGGGGCCTCACTGAAGCTTTCTTT. Translation: CASSYEGGLTEAFF.

V gene TRBV29-1 combines with J gene TRBJ1-4, with unresolved D. V was clipped by 3 bases and J by 7 bases, with 6 bases between them. Germline loops: CDR1 SQVTM, CDR2 ANQGSEA. This CDR3 has 11 residues. CDR3 region: CSVEDREKLFF. The CDR3 DNA sequence: TGCAGCGTTGAGGACCGTGAAAAACTGTTTTTT.